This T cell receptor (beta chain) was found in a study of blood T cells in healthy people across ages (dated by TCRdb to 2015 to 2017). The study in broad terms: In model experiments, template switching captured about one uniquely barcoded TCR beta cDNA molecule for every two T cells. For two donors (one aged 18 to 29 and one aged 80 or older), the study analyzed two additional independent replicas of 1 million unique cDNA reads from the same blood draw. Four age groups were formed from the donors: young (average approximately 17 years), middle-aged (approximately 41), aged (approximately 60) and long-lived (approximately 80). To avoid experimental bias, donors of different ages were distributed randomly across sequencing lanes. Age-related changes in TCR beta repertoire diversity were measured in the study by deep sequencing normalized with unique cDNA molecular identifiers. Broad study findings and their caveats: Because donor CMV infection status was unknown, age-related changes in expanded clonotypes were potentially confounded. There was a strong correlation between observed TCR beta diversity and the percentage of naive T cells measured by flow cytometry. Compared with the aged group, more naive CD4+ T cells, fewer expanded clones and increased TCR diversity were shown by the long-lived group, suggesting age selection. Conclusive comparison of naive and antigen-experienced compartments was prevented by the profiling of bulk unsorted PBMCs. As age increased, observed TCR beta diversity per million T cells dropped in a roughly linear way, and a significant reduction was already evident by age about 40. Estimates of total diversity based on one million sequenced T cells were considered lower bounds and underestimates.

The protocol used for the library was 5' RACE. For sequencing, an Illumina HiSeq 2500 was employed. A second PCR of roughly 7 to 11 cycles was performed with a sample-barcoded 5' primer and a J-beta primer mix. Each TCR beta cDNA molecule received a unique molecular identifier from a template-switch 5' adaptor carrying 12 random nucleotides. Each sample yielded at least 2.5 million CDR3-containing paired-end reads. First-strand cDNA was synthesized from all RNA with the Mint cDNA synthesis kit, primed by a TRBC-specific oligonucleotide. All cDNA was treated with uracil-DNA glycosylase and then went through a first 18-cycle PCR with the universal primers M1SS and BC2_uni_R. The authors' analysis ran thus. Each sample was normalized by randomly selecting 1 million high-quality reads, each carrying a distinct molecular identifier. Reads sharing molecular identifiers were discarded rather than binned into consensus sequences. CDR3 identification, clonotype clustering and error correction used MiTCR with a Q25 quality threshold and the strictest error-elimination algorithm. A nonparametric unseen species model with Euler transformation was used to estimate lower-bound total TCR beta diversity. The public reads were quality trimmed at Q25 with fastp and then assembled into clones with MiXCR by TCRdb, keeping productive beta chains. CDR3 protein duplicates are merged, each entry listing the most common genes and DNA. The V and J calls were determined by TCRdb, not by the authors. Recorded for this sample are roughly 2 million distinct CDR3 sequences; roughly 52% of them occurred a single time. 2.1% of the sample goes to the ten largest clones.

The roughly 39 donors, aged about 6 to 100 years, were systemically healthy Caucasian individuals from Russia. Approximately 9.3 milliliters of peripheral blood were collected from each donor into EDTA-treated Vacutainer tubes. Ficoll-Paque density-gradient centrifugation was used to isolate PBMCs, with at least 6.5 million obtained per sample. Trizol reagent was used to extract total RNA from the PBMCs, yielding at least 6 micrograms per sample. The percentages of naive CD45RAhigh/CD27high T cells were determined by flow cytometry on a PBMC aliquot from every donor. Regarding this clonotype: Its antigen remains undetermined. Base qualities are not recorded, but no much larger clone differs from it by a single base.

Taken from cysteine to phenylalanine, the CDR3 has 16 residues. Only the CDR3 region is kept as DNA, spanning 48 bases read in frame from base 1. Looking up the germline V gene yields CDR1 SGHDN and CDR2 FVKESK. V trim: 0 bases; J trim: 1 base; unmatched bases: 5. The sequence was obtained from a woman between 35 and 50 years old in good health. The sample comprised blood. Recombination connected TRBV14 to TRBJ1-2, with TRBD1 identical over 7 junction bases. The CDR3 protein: CASSQDATGFNYGYTF. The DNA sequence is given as TGTGCCAGCAGCCAAGATGCGACAGGGTTTAACTATGGCTACACCTTC.